These 8 T cell receptor beta chains were sequenced from one sample in a study of T cells after yellow fever vaccination (dated by TCRdb to between 2017 and 2020). Preparation of the library involved 5' RACE. TCRdb shows the sequencer as Illumina HiSeq 2500. The public sequencing data were trimmed at Q25 with fastp and processed into clonotypes with MiXCR by TCRdb, which kept only in-frame beta chains. Rows merge per CDR3 protein into single entries with the most common DNA and genes. The table for this sample lists 110,000 or so distinct CDR3 sequences; about 6.8% of them were counted only once. The top ten clones comprise 2.5% to 3.5% of the sample. This specimen's treatment or condition label, per the study, means: live attenuated yellow fever vaccine strain. Sequencing used CD4+ T cells sorted from PBMCs, obtained about 49 days after the first yellow fever vaccination. Source of these receptors: a man between 18 and 29 years old who received the YFV17D yellow fever vaccine.

V gene TRBV7-3 combines with J gene TRBJ2-1; tentatively, D is TRBD1 or TRBD2 (6 bases each). The V end was cut by 3 bases, the J end by 1 base, with 10 bases between. The CDR3 length is 15 residues. CDR1 SGHTA and CDR2 FQGTGA come from the germline V gene. The chain's CDR3 is CASSLGAGSYNEQFF. The DNA for the CDR3 is TGTGCCAGCAGCTTGGGGGCGGGGTCCTACAATGAGCAGTTCTTC.

Worth noting for this clonotype: This may stem from a read error, because a much larger clone lies one nucleotide away. V gene TRBV4-1 combines with J gene TRBJ2-5; 7 bases are shared with TRBD2. Germline V gives CDR1 MGHRA, CDR2 YSYEKL. Trimming at V came to 5 bases and at J to 1 base, leaving 7 bases not matched to a gene. This CDR3 contains 15 residues. The CDR3 sequence is CASSRSSGSQETQYF. The DNA for the CDR3 is TGCGCCAGCAGCAGGTCTAGCGGCTCCCAAGAGACCCAGTACTTC.

This clonotype was seen at least ten times. The CDR3 DNA is TGTGCCAGCAGCCCCGGACGGGTTAATGAAAAACTGTTTTTT. Protein sequence: CASSPGRVNEKLFF. This chain joins TRBV9 and TRBJ1-4, with D unclear. CDR1 SGDLS and CDR2 YYNGEE come from the germline V gene. The CDR3 is 14 residues long. V gave up 4 bases and J gave up 4 bases, with 11 bases separating them.

The V gene is TRBV7-6, the J gene TRBJ2-5, with 8 bases identical to TRBD2. Germline V gene lookup returns CDR1 SGHVS and CDR2 FNYEAQ. This CDR3 spans 16 amino acids. The V gene end was trimmed by 0 bases and the J gene end by 6 bases; junction bases not matched to a gene: 9. In DNA, the CDR3 is TGTGCCAGCAGCTTAGCTTGGTCTAGCGGGCCCCAGACCCAGTACTTC. Protein sequence: CASSLAWSSGPQTQYF.

This clonotype was recorded many times. The chain is built from TRBV5-1 and TRBJ2-1, with TRBD2 as a possible D gene (5 bases). The CDR3 has 16 residues. Deletions cut 0 bases from V and 0 bases from J, with 10 bases between. Germline CDR1 is SGHRS and CDR2 is YFSETQ. CDR3 loop: CASSLVRGSSYNEQFF. For the CDR3, the DNA is TGCGCCAGCAGCTTGGTTCGGGGTAGCTCCTACAATGAGCAGTTCTTC.

This clonotype was seen at least ten times. The chain links TRBV5-5 to TRBJ2-1; no reliable D call. Germline CDR1 and CDR2: SGHKS and YYEKEE (reference sequence). There are 13 residues in the CDR3. The V end was cut by 0 bases, the J end by 5 bases, with 6 bases between. CDR3 sequence reads: CASSLATNNEQFF. DNA of the CDR3: TGTGCCAGCAGCTTGGCTACAAACAATGAGCAGTTCTTC.

The table lists this clonotype with many counts. CDR3 DNA: TGTGCCAGCAGCTCCGGCGGAGGAAACACCATATATTTT. Translation gives CASSSGGGNTIYF. The J gene is TRBJ1-3, the V gene TRBV11-2; the D is unclear. Germline CDR1 and CDR2: SGHAT and FQNNGV. Between the trimmed V and J ends, which lost 4 bases and 4 bases, there was a span of 8 bases. The CDR3 is made up of 13 amino acids.

This clonotype was detected only a few times. The rearrangement links TRBV28 to TRBJ2-7, with 12 bases that match TRBD1. The CDR3 contains 16 residues. V shed 3 bases and J 7 bases; nucleotides not matched to a gene: 10. The germline V gene has CDR1 MDHEN and CDR2 SYDVKM. The CDR3 spells CASSLGGTGGSGEQYV. CDR3 bases: TGTGCCAGCAGTTTGGGGGGGACAGGGGGCTCGGGGGAGCAGTACGTC.